This T cell receptor beta chain was sequenced during a study of T cells expressing NK-cell markers. Across the study: Seven sequenced donors out of eight were HCMV-seropositive, one seronegative.

The CDR3 has 13 amino acids. Per the germline V gene, CDR1 is DFQATT and CDR2 is SNEGSKA (reference sequence). One entry per CDR3 protein, without DNA, is what TCRdb gives after re-calling the 5' RACE reads. This repertoire includes about 260,000 distinct CDR3 sequences. This chain joins TRBV20-1 and TRBJ1-1; TCRdb designates TRBD1, a call that cannot be tested without DNA. The sequencing input was blood T cells: a sorted CD56 or NKG2C T cell subset, CD4+ or CD8+ T cells, or bulk PBMC T cells (not recorded which). The clonotype comes from a young man in good health. CDR3 in amino acids: CSAPDIMNTEAFF.